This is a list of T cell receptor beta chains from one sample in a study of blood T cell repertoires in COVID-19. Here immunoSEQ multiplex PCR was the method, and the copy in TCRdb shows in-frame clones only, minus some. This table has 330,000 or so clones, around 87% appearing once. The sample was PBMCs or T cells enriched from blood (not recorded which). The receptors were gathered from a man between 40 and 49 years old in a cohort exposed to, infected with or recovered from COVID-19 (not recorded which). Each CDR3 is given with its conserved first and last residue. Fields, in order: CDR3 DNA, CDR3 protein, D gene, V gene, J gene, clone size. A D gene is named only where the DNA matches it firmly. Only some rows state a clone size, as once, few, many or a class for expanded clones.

CDR3 DNA: TGTGCCAGTAGTATCCCTGGGGCACAGGCTTACTATGGCTACACCTTC; CDR3 protein: CASSIPGAQAYYGYTF; D gene: NA; V gene: TRBV19; J gene: TRBJ1-2; clone size: NA
CDR3 DNA: TGTGCCAGCAGTTTAGTAGCGAACACTGAAGCTTTCTTT; CDR3 protein: CASSLVANTEAFF; D gene: NA; V gene: TRBV27; J gene: TRBJ1-1; clone size: once
CDR3 DNA: TGCGCCAGCAGCCGGGGAGATAACAACGAGCAGTACTTC; CDR3 protein: CASSRGDNNEQYF; D gene: NA; V gene: TRBV5-1; J gene: TRBJ2-7; clone size: NA
CDR3 DNA: TGTGCCAGCAGTTTTTTGAGTCAGCCCCAGCATTTT; CDR3 protein: CASSFLSQPQHF; D gene: NA; V gene: TRBV28; J gene: TRBJ1-5; clone size: NA
CDR3 DNA: TGTGCCAGCAGCCAAGAGACCTCCGGCCAGGGTACTTATGGCTACACCTTC; CDR3 protein: CASSQETSGQGTYGYTF; D gene: NA; V gene: TRBV4-2; J gene: TRBJ1-2; clone size: few
CDR3 DNA: TGTGCCAGCAGCAACGACAGGTCCTACGAGCAGTACTTC; CDR3 protein: CASSNDRSYEQYF; D gene: NA; V gene: TRBV5-4; J gene: TRBJ2-7; clone size: NA
CDR3 DNA: TGTGCCAGCAGCCAAGTCGTCACAGGACACTCCTACAATGAGCAGTTCTTC; CDR3 protein: CASSQVVTGHSYNEQFF; D gene: NA; V gene: TRBV3-1/TRBV3-2; J gene: TRBJ2-1; clone size: NA
CDR3 DNA: TGTGCCAGCAGTGAGCGGGGCACAGATACGCAGTATTTT; CDR3 protein: CASSERGTDTQYF; D gene: NA; V gene: TRBV6-1; J gene: TRBJ2-3; clone size: few
CDR3 DNA: TGTGCCACCAGCAGAGATCTCCGGCAGGGGAATCGCAATGAGCAGTTCTTC; CDR3 protein: CATSRDLRQGNRNEQFF; D gene: NA; V gene: TRBV15; J gene: TRBJ2-1; clone size: NA
CDR3 DNA: TGTGCCAGCTCACAGAGGCCTGAAGCTTTCTTT; CDR3 protein: CASSQRPEAFF; D gene: NA; V gene: TRBV18; J gene: TRBJ1-1; clone size: NA
CDR3 DNA: TGCGCCAGCAGCTTGGCCCAGGGGGATAATTCACCCCTCCACTTT; CDR3 protein: CASSLAQGDNSPLHF; D gene: TRBD1; V gene: TRBV5-1; J gene: TRBJ1-6; clone size: NA
CDR3 DNA: TGTGCCAGTAGTAGGACTAGTACGACAGATACGCAGTATTTT; CDR3 protein: CASSRTSTTDTQYF; D gene: TRBD2; V gene: TRBV19; J gene: TRBJ2-3; clone size: NA
CDR3 DNA: TGTGCCAGCTCACCACCGAACGGGAGGAGTGAGACCCAGTACTTC; CDR3 protein: CASSPPNGRSETQYF; D gene: TRBD2; V gene: TRBV18; J gene: TRBJ2-5; clone size: NA
CDR3 DNA: TGTGCCAGCAGCTTAGCTCAACTAGCGGGAGGGGCCTACGAGCAGTACTTC; CDR3 protein: CASSLAQLAGGAYEQYF; D gene: TRBD2; V gene: TRBV7-9; J gene: TRBJ2-7; clone size: NA
CDR3 DNA: TGTGCCAGTAGTCCTTTTGGGGGGGCGGGCACTGAAGCTTTCTTT; CDR3 protein: CASSPFGGAGTEAFF; D gene: NA; V gene: TRBV19; J gene: TRBJ1-1; clone size: NA
CDR3 DNA: TGTGCCAGCAGCCAACCCGGTCGGGGTGAAGCTTTCTTT; CDR3 protein: CASSQPGRGEAFF; D gene: NA; V gene: TRBV3-1/TRBV3-2; J gene: TRBJ1-1; clone size: NA
CDR3 DNA: TGTGCTAGTGGTTCGCTGGAGGCGCAACCTAGCAATCAGCCCCAGCATTTT; CDR3 protein: CASGSLEAQPSNQPQHF; D gene: NA; V gene: TRBV12-5; J gene: TRBJ1-5; clone size: NA
CDR3 DNA: TGTGCCAGCTCACCAACCCCCAGCGTCAACACCGGGGAGCTGTTTTTT; CDR3 protein: CASSPTPSVNTGELFF; D gene: NA; V gene: TRBV18; J gene: TRBJ2-2; clone size: NA
CDR3 DNA: TGTGCCAGCAGCCAGGGCTTAGCGGGAGTCAGGTACGAGCAGTACTTC; CDR3 protein: CASSQGLAGVRYEQYF; D gene: TRBD2; V gene: TRBV3-1/TRBV3-2; J gene: TRBJ2-7; clone size: NA
CDR3 DNA: TGTGCCAGCAGCTCTCGTAGCGGCACAGATACGCAGTATTTT; CDR3 protein: CASSSRSGTDTQYF; D gene: NA; V gene: TRBV7-2; J gene: TRBJ2-3; clone size: NA
CDR3 DNA: TGTGCCAGCAGACCGGGACAAACCTATGGCTACACCTTC; CDR3 protein: CASRPGQTYGYTF; D gene: NA; V gene: TRBV28; J gene: TRBJ1-2; clone size: NA
CDR3 DNA: TGCGCCAGCAGCCTAGACAGGAACTCTGGGGCCAACGTCCTGACTTTC; CDR3 protein: CASSLDRNSGANVLTF; D gene: NA; V gene: TRBV5-1; J gene: TRBJ2-6; clone size: NA
CDR3 DNA: TGTGCCAGCAGCCTCGGGACTAGCGGAGGGTACCAGTACTTC; CDR3 protein: CASSLGTSGGYQYF; D gene: TRBD2; V gene: TRBV5-4; J gene: TRBJ2-5; clone size: NA
CDR3 DNA: TGTGCCAGCTCAGAGACAGGGAGCAATCAGCCCCAGCATTTT; CDR3 protein: CASSETGSNQPQHF; D gene: TRBD1; V gene: TRBV18; J gene: TRBJ1-5; clone size: NA
CDR3 DNA: TGTGCCAGCAGCTTAGCGGTACAGCCTAATGAAAAACTGTTTTTT; CDR3 protein: CASSLAVQPNEKLFF; D gene: NA; V gene: TRBV7-8; J gene: TRBJ1-4; clone size: NA
CDR3 DNA: TGTGCCAGCAGCTTAGCTAGCGGGAAATACAATGAGCAGTTCTTC; CDR3 protein: CASSLASGKYNEQFF; D gene: TRBD2; V gene: TRBV7-9; J gene: TRBJ2-1; clone size: NA
CDR3 DNA: TGTGCCAGCAGAGAGGGTGCGGGGATATCGTACGAGCAGTACTTC; CDR3 protein: CASREGAGISYEQYF; D gene: NA; V gene: TRBV2; J gene: TRBJ2-7; clone size: once
CDR3 DNA: TGTGCCACGCGACAGGGGTCGCCACGATGGCCCCAGCATTTT; CDR3 protein: CATRQGSPRWPQHF; D gene: TRBD1; V gene: TRBV28; J gene: TRBJ1-5; clone size: NA
CDR3 DNA: TGTGCCACCCAAATGGGGCAGAACACTGAAGCTTTCTTT; CDR3 protein: CATQMGQNTEAFF; D gene: NA; V gene: TRBV15; J gene: TRBJ1-1; clone size: few
CDR3 DNA: TGTGCCAGCAGTCACGGGACAGGGGCTAATTCACCCCTCCACTTT; CDR3 protein: CASSHGTGANSPLHF; D gene: TRBD1; V gene: TRBV27; J gene: TRBJ1-6; clone size: NA
CDR3 DNA: TGTGCCAGCAGCTTAGGTTCTAGCGGGAGGGTCGATACGCAGTATTTT; CDR3 protein: CASSLGSSGRVDTQYF; D gene: TRBD2; V gene: TRBV11-2; J gene: TRBJ2-3; clone size: few
CDR3 DNA: TGTGCCAGCTCCCAACAGGGGGCATTAGGAGGAAACACCATATATTTT; CDR3 protein: CASSQQGALGGNTIYF; D gene: TRBD1; V gene: TRBV18; J gene: TRBJ1-3; clone size: NA
CDR3 DNA: TGTGCCAGCAGCCCCCGGGACAGGGGCACCGGGGAGCTGTTTTTT; CDR3 protein: CASSPRDRGTGELFF; D gene: TRBD1; V gene: TRBV3-1/TRBV3-2; J gene: TRBJ2-2; clone size: NA
CDR3 DNA: TGTGCCAGCAGCTTAGGACCCGCCGGGAGCTGGGAGACCCAGTACTTC; CDR3 protein: CASSLGPAGSWETQYF; D gene: NA; V gene: TRBV11-2; J gene: TRBJ2-5; clone size: NA
CDR3 DNA: TGCGCCAGCAGCTTGATCGGAGGGAGCTCCTACGAGCAGTACTTC; CDR3 protein: CASSLIGGSSYEQYF; D gene: NA; V gene: TRBV5-1; J gene: TRBJ2-7; clone size: NA
CDR3 DNA: TGTGCCAGCAGCCAAAACTACAGGGGATCCGGAAACACCATATATTTT; CDR3 protein: CASSQNYRGSGNTIYF; D gene: TRBD1; V gene: TRBV3-1/TRBV3-2; J gene: TRBJ1-3; clone size: once
CDR3 DNA: TGTGCCAGCAGTTACTCCCCTAGGAGCTCCTACAATGAGCAGTTCTTC; CDR3 protein: CASSYSPRSSYNEQFF; D gene: NA; V gene: TRBV6-5; J gene: TRBJ2-1; clone size: once
CDR3 DNA: TGTGCCAGCAGTTCCCCGGGTTTGGGCACTGAAGCTTTCTTT; CDR3 protein: CASSSPGLGTEAFF; D gene: NA; V gene: TRBV27; J gene: TRBJ1-1; clone size: NA
CDR3 DNA: TGTGCCAGCAGCTTAACAGGGAGTAGGAACGAGCAGTACTTC; CDR3 protein: CASSLTGSRNEQYF; D gene: NA; V gene: TRBV7-2; J gene: TRBJ2-7; clone size: few
CDR3 DNA: TGTGCCAGCCACACGACAGGGTTCACTGAAGCTTTCTTT; CDR3 protein: CASHTTGFTEAFF; D gene: TRBD1; V gene: TRBV27; J gene: TRBJ1-1; clone size: NA
CDR3 DNA: TGCGCCAGCAGTGAAGGGACAGTTGTTTATGGCTACACCTTC; CDR3 protein: CASSEGTVVYGYTF; D gene: TRBD1; V gene: TRBV10-2; J gene: TRBJ1-2; clone size: NA
CDR3 DNA: TGTGCCAGCAGCTCCCGAGCGGGAGCTTCCTACAATGAGCAGTTCTTC; CDR3 protein: CASSSRAGASYNEQFF; D gene: TRBD2; V gene: TRBV7-2; J gene: TRBJ2-1; clone size: once
CDR3 DNA: TGTGCCAGCATGCCCCGGGACAGCTATGGCTACACCTTC; CDR3 protein: CASMPRDSYGYTF; D gene: TRBD1; V gene: TRBV6-5; J gene: TRBJ1-2; clone size: NA
CDR3 DNA: TGTGCCGTGGGAGGTAGCAATCAGCCCCAGCATTTT; CDR3 protein: CAVGGSNQPQHF; D gene: NA; V gene: TRBV28; J gene: TRBJ1-5; clone size: NA
CDR3 DNA: TGTGCCAGCAGCTTGGATGCAGGGGGAAGCTCTGGAAACACCATATATTTT; CDR3 protein: CASSLDAGGSSGNTIYF; D gene: TRBD1; V gene: TRBV5-5; J gene: TRBJ1-3; clone size: few
CDR3 DNA: TGTGCCAGCAGTTACCTGGGACAGGGAGACACTGAAGCTTTCTTT; CDR3 protein: CASSYLGQGDTEAFF; D gene: TRBD1; V gene: TRBV6-5; J gene: TRBJ1-1; clone size: NA
CDR3 DNA: TGTGCCAGCTCACCTGGGGGGACTAGCGGGAAGTACAATGAGCAGTTCTTC; CDR3 protein: CASSPGGTSGKYNEQFF; D gene: TRBD2; V gene: TRBV18; J gene: TRBJ2-1; clone size: NA
CDR3 DNA: TGTGCCAGCAGCGTCTCTAGCGGGAGCTACGAGCAGTACTTC; CDR3 protein: CASSVSSGSYEQYF; D gene: TRBD2; V gene: TRBV9; J gene: TRBJ2-7; clone size: NA
CDR3 DNA: TGCGCCAGCAGCTATCGCCCTGGGACAGGGAATGAAAAACTGTTTTTT; CDR3 protein: CASSYRPGTGNEKLFF; D gene: TRBD1; V gene: TRBV4-1; J gene: TRBJ1-4; clone size: few
CDR3 DNA: TGTGCCTGGAGCCCAAGGCTAGCGGGAGAGCTGTTCTTC; CDR3 protein: CAWSPRLAGELFF; D gene: TRBD2; V gene: TRBV30; J gene: TRBJ2-1; clone size: NA
CDR3 DNA: TGCGCCAGCAGTCCCCGGACTAGCCGTTTCGAGCAGTTCTTC; CDR3 protein: CASSPRTSRFEQFF; D gene: TRBD2; V gene: TRBV10-1; J gene: TRBJ2-1; clone size: NA
CDR3 DNA: TGCGCCAGCATGAGTGAAACGGGTCCCTACAATGAGCAGTTCTTC; CDR3 protein: CASMSETGPYNEQFF; D gene: NA; V gene: TRBV10-2; J gene: TRBJ2-1; clone size: NA